The entry below gives a single TCR beta chain sequence along with its context. PCR was performed a second time for about 7 to 11 cycles using a sample-barcoded 5' primer and a J-beta primer mix. Researchers report that a template-switch adaptor with 12 random nucleotides tagged each cDNA molecule. TCRdb analysed the 5' RACE reads with MiXCR anew, one entry per CDR3 protein. This repertoire shows over 1,300,000 distinct CDR3 sequences, 45% to 70% found once; its top ten account for 6.5% to 8.5%. The people who gave samples were healthy Caucasians from Russia, aged about 6 to 100. Each sample used at least 6.5 million PBMCs. Per sample, extraction of total RNA gave at least 5.5 micrograms in every case. The V gene's germline CDR1 is DFQATT and CDR2 SNEGSKA (reference sequence). The CDR3 is 14 residues long. The record originates from a study of blood T cells in healthy people across ages.

The TCR was taken from a young man in good health. V gene TRBV20-1 combines with J gene TRBJ2-1; TRBD2 matches 7 bases. The end of the DNA aligns better with TRBJ2-7, so the J call may be wrong. Sequencing was done on a sample of blood. The CDR3 DNA follows: TGCAGTGCTCAACCTAGCGGCCTTTACAATGAGCAGTACTTC. It specifies CSAQPSGLYNEQYF.